What follows are 10 T cell receptor beta chains derived from one specimen sequenced in a study of blood T cell repertoires in COVID-19. Only in-frame clones appear in the TCRdb table, and some are missing; sequencing was by immunoSEQ multiplex PCR. The sample contains 85,000 to 120,000 clones, 65% to 75% of which appear only once. Sequencing was performed on peripheral blood. All receptors derive from a human donor with acute or convalescent COVID-19. The donor label of this sample is uncertain.

This chain uses TRBV10-2 with TRBJ1-1, with D possibly TRBD1 on 5 matching bases. Germline lookup yields CDR1 WSHSY and CDR2 SAAADI. Trimming took 5 bases from V and 1 from J, leaving 20 bases between them. This CDR3 region has 17 residues. The CDR3 region has the DNA TGCGCCAGCAGTTTCAACGTTTTAAGACAGTGGAACACTGAAGCTTTCTTT. Protein product: CASSFNVLRQWNTEAFF.

The rearrangement joins TRBV2 to TRBJ1-5, with 8 bases matching TRBD1. The trim removed 1 base at V and 5 bases at J, leaving 1 base unmatched. CDR1 SNHLY and CDR2 FYNNEI come from the germline V gene. The CDR3 runs to 14 residues. CDR3 amino acids: CASSEGTGHQPQHF. CDR3 nucleotide sequence: TGTGCCAGCAGTGAAGGGACAGGGCATCAGCCCCAGCATTTT.

The chain carries TRBV2 and TRBJ1-2; 8 nucleotides agree with TRBD1. Unmatched junction bases numbered 9, after V lost 4 bases and J lost 8 bases. CDR3 length: 14 residues. Germline V gene data show CDR1 as SNHLY and CDR2 as FYNNEI. The CDR3 loop reads CASSGGQGNWGYTF. CDR3 DNA sequence: TGTGCCAGCAGTGGAGGACAGGGTAATTGGGGCTACACCTTC.

The chain recombines TRBV3-1 (or the pseudogene TRBV3-2) with TRBJ1-5, with D uncertain. The length of the CDR3 is 15 residues. Germline CDR1 is LGHDT and CDR2 is YNNKEL (reference sequence). V was clipped by 0 bases and J by 1 base, with 7 bases between them. The CDR3 protein is CASSQDRVSNQPQHF. The CDR3 DNA reads TGTGCCAGCAGCCAAGATAGAGTCAGCAATCAGCCCCAGCATTTT.

This sequence joins TRBV2 and TRBJ2-7; D gene ambiguous. The CDR3 has 11 residues. Germline CDR1 SNHLY, CDR2 FYNNEI. V gave up 6 bases and J gave up 4 bases, with 7 bases separating them. The chain's CDR3 is CASRARYEQYF. The CDR3 DNA is TGTGCCAGCAGAGCGAGGTACGAGCAGTACTTC.

This chain links TRBV11-3 with TRBJ1-1; no clear D gene. CDR1 is SGHNT and CDR2 is YENEEA in the germline V gene. The CDR3 sequence is 13 residues long. V dropped 4 bases and J dropped 3 bases, with 9 bases sitting between them. CDR3: CASSSGWYTEAFF. The CDR3 region has the DNA TGTGCCAGCAGCTCCGGGTGGTACACTGAAGCTTTCTTT. Full variable domain (rest looked up from reference TRBV11-3 and TRBJ1-1): EAGVVQSPRYKIIEKKQPVAFWCNPISGHNTLYWYLQNLGQGPELLIRYENEEAVDDSQLPKDRFSAERLKGVDSTLKIQPAELGDSAVYLCASSSGWYTEAFFGQGTRLTVV.

The chain combines TRBV5-6 with TRBJ2-3; 7 bases are shared with TRBD1. Looked up from germline, CDR1 is SGHDT and CDR2 is YYEEEE. J lost 1 base, V lost 5 bases, and 7 bases had no gene match. The CDR3 runs to 15 residues. CDR3 sequence: CASRRQGEGTDTQYF. Here the CDR3 DNA reads TGTGCCAGCAGACGACAGGGTGAGGGCACAGATACGCAGTATTTT. Together with reference TRBV5-6 and TRBJ2-3, the CDR3 gives the full variable domain: DAGVTQSPTHLIKTRGQQVTLRCSPKSGHDTVSWYQQALGQGPQFIFQYYEEEERQRGNFPDRFSGHQFPNYSSELNVNALLLGDSALYLCASRRQGEGTDTQYFGPGTRLTVL.

V and J are TRBV9 and TRBJ1-5; no definite D call. Trimming took 0 bases from V and 3 from J, leaving 10 bases between them. Germline V gene sequence: CDR1 SGDLS, CDR2 YYNGEE. This CDR3 contains 15 residues. The CDR3 bases are TGTGCCAGCAGCGTAGATGGAGGGTTCAATCAGCCCCAGCATTTT. Protein sequence: CASSVDGGFNQPQHF.

The chain joins TRBV7-9 to TRBJ2-3; 10 bases match TRBD1. Germline V CDR1 and CDR2: SEHNR, FQNEAQ (reference sequence). V shed 5 bases and J 1 base; nucleotides not matched to a gene: 12. The CDR3 runs to 18 residues. The chain's CDR3 is CASSRVRDRGRRTDTQYF. The CDR3 DNA follows: TGTGCCAGCAGCCGCGTCCGCGACAGGGGGCGCCGCACAGATACGCAGTATTTT.

The chain links TRBV30 to TRBJ1-2; D remains ambiguous. Trimming pared 4 bases from V and 3 bases from J, leaving 12 bases between. The CDR3 is 13 residues long. Germline-derived CDR1 and CDR2 are GTSNPN and SVGIG (reference sequence). The CDR3 spells CAWMESLDYGYTF. Written as DNA, the CDR3 is TGTGCCTGGATGGAGAGTTTAGACTATGGCTACACCTTC.